The next 26 T cell receptor beta chains were all read from a single sample in a study of T cell responses to AZD1222 COVID-19 vaccine. Libraries were prepared by immunoSEQ multiplex PCR; TCRdb keeps only in-frame clonotypes and omits some of them. Here the sample spans under 200,000 clones, 90% to 95% being singletons. Sequenced here: peripheral blood, sampled 28 days after the second dose of the MenACWY control vaccine. All receptors derive from an adult who received the MenACWY meningococcal vaccine as a control.

The chain links TRBV27 to TRBJ1-6; TRBD1 agrees at 8 bases. Looked up from germline, CDR1 is MNHEY and CDR2 is SMNVEV (reference sequence). The CDR3 covers 15 residues. The V and J ends lost 6 bases and 11 bases, in that order; junction bases with no gene match: 12. The CDR3 sequence: CASRKTGEGSPPLHF. CDR3 nucleotide sequence: TGTGCCAGCAGAAAGACAGGGGAGGGTTCCCCACCCCTCCACTTT.

The chain has TRBV12-3 or TRBV12-4 and TRBJ1-2; D possibly corresponds to TRBD1 (6 bases). The V end lost 4 bases, the J end lost 8 bases, and 14 bases lay between the germline ends. This CDR3 is 13 amino acids long. The CDR3 DNA reads as TGTGCCAGCAGTTCAAGAAACAGGGACGGCTACACCTTC. Translation: CASSSRNRDGYTF.

The chain joins TRBV19 to TRBJ2-7, with D possibly TRBD2 on 6 matching bases. V lost 3 bases and J lost 2, with 14 bases in between. CDR1 and CDR2 from the germline V gene are LNHDA and SQIVND (reference sequence). The length of the CDR3 is 15 residues. The CDR3 spells CASSIKPGATYEQYF. DNA for the CDR3: TGTGCCAGTAGTATCAAGCCGGGAGCCACCTACGAGCAGTACTTC.

J is TRBJ2-3 and V is TRBV5-8, with D unclear. In germline, CDR1 is SGHTS, CDR2 YDEGEE. This CDR3 is 14 amino acids long. Trimming shortened V by 4 bases and J by 0 bases, and 9 bases separated the two germline ends. The CDR3 spells CASSRSRSTDTQYF. Here the CDR3 DNA reads TGTGCCAGCAGCCGGAGCCGGAGCACAGATACGCAGTATTTT.

J is TRBJ1-5 and V is TRBV27, with TRBD1 matching over 8 bases. CDR3 size: 14 residues. Trimming at V came to 6 bases and at J to 4 bases, leaving 5 bases not matched to a gene. Germline V lookup: CDR1 MNHEY, CDR2 SMNVEV (reference sequence). The CDR3 loop reads CASRTDRANQPQHF. CDR3 bases: TGTGCCAGCAGAACGGACAGGGCTAATCAGCCCCAGCATTTT.

This CDR3 reads CASSLRGETQYF. CDR3 DNA sequence: TGTGCCAGCAGTTTAAGGGGTGAGACCCAGTACTTC. The V call is TRBV27, the J call TRBJ2-5, with D possibly being TRBD1 (5 bases). Germline lookup yields CDR1 MNHEY and CDR2 SMNVEV (reference sequence). The CDR3 contains 12 residues. Trimming took off 2 bases at V and 5 bases at J, with 6 bases between the two ends.

The chain employs TRBV9 and TRBJ2-7, with a weak D call TRBD2 (5 bases). The CDR3 contains 14 residues. Between the trimmed V and J ends, which lost 4 bases and 3 bases, there was a span of 14 bases. CDR1 and CDR2 (germline): SGDLS, YYNGEE. The CDR3 sequence: CASSPRRAGYEQYF. The CDR3 DNA reads TGTGCCAGCAGCCCCCGAAGGGCGGGCTACGAGCAGTACTTC.

CDR3 coding DNA: TGTGCCAGCAGTGAGTCGGTCCAAGAGACCCAGTACTTC. Its protein product is CASSESVQETQYF. The chain couples TRBV6-1 to TRBJ2-5; no definite D call. The CDR3 totals 13 residues. Trimming took off 3 bases at V and 1 base at J, with 6 bases between the two ends. CDR1 and CDR2 (germline): MNHNS, SASEGT.

The V gene is TRBV28, the J gene TRBJ1-5; tentative D call: TRBD1 (5 bases). Between the trimmed V and J ends, which lost 6 bases and 2 bases, there was a span of 14 bases. This CDR3 comprises 15 residues. Germline V gene sequence: CDR1 MDHEN, CDR2 SYDVKM. CDR3 in amino acids: CASRHGGFGNQPQHF. The DNA of the CDR3 is TGTGCCAGCAGACACGGGGGGTTCGGCAATCAGCCCCAGCATTTT.

This chain joins TRBV7-3 and TRBJ2-2, with 11 positions matching TRBD1. From germline, CDR1 is SGHTA and CDR2 FQGTGA. The CDR3 runs to 18 residues. The V gene end was trimmed by 5 bases and the J gene end by 4 bases; junction bases not matched to a gene: 12. The CDR3 DNA sequence: TGTGCCAGCAGCCCCACGGACAGGGGGCATTCAGGCACCGGGGAGCTGTTTTTT. Its protein product is CASSPTDRGHSGTGELFF.

The rearrangement uses TRBV7-2 and TRBJ1-2; a weak D match, TRBD1 (5 bases). The V end lost 6 bases, the J end lost 10 bases, and 15 bases lay between the germline ends. This CDR3 has 12 amino acids. The germline CDR1 and CDR2 sequences are SGHTA and FQGNSA. CDR3 sequence (DNA): TGTGCCAGCAGTAGGGGTGGGAGCAACTACACCTTC. Protein product: CASSRGGSNYTF.

The gene calls are TRBV15 and TRBJ2-5, with D uncertain. The CDR3 has 15 residues. V was trimmed by 0 bases and J by 2 bases, leaving 10 bases between them. Germline V gene lookup returns CDR1 LNHNV and CDR2 YYDKDF (reference sequence). The CDR3 coding sequence is TGTGCCACCAGCAGAGATCAAGGCTCACAAGAGACCCAGTACTTC. It specifies CATSRDQGSQETQYF.

This clone appeared once. The chain recombines TRBV5-1 with TRBJ2-7; either TRBD1 or TRBD2 may fit D (6 bases each). V lost 4 bases, J lost 8 bases, and 13 bases lay in between. From germline, CDR1 is SGHRS and CDR2 YFSETQ. This CDR3 spans 12 amino acids. The CDR3, as DNA: TGCGCCAGCAGCACCGATGGGGGGCAGCAGTACTTC. Protein sequence: CASSTDGGQQYF. The whole variable domain, filled in from reference TRBV5-1 and TRBJ2-7, reads KAGVTQTPRYLIKTRGQQVTLSCSPISGHRSVSWYQQTPGQGLQFLFEYFSETQRNKGNFPGRFSGRQFSNSRSEMNVSTLELGDSALYLCASSTDGGQQYFGPGTRLTVT.

The V gene is TRBV29-1, the J gene TRBJ1-4, with 7 bases fitting TRBD1. Germline-derived CDR1 and CDR2 are SQVTM and ANQGSEA. The CDR3 extends over 13 amino acids. V shed 5 bases, J shed 6 bases, and the junction held 6 bases outside the gene matches. The CDR3 protein is CSVMTGSDEKLFF. The DNA of the CDR3 is TGCAGCGTTATGACAGGGAGTGATGAAAAACTGTTTTTT.

This clone appeared once. The CDR3 region is CASSFTAGKETQYF. CDR3 in DNA: TGCGCCAGCAGCTTTACTGCGGGGAAAGAGACCCAGTACTTC. The chain joins TRBV5-1 to TRBJ2-5, with D maybe TRBD2 (6 bases). Trimming cost V 2 bases and J 3 bases, with 11 bases left between them. The germline V gene has CDR1 SGHRS and CDR2 YFSETQ. CDR3 length: 14 amino acids.

The rearrangement joins TRBV5-1 to TRBJ2-2, with TRBD2 matching 11 bases. Germline-derived CDR1 and CDR2 are SGHRS and YFSETQ. CDR3 length: 17 amino acids. V lost 4 bases, J lost 3 bases, and 8 bases stayed unmatched. The CDR3 sequence is CASSPRLAGGYTGELFF. CDR3 coding DNA: TGCGCCAGCAGCCCCCGCTTAGCGGGAGGGTACACCGGGGAGCTGTTTTTT.

The J gene is TRBJ1-1, the V gene TRBV27; unclear D gene. Trimming took 3 bases from V and 0 from J, leaving 8 bases between them. The CDR3 consists of 14 residues. Germline V gene sequence: CDR1 MNHEY, CDR2 SMNVEV (reference sequence). CDR3 sequence (DNA): TGTGCCAGCAGTTTCCGGGGTCTGAACACTGAAGCTTTCTTT. Translating gives CASSFRGLNTEAFF.

CDR3 in amino acids: CATLTGGGGYTF. CDR3 coding DNA: TGTGCCACCTTGACAGGGGGCGGCGGCTACACCTTC. The chain combines TRBV28 with TRBJ1-2; 10 positions match TRBD1. V lost 10 bases, J lost 8 bases, and 7 bases stayed unmatched. Germline-derived CDR1 and CDR2 are MDHEN and SYDVKM. CDR3 length equals 12 residues.

The chain uses TRBV5-1 and TRBJ1-1; D is perhaps TRBD1 (5 bases). CDR3 length: 14 amino acids. V was pared by 0 bases and J by 6 bases, with 12 bases between. The germline V gene has CDR1 SGHRS and CDR2 YFSETQ. CDR3 sequence: CASSLGVSRAEAFF. In nucleotides, the CDR3 is TGCGCCAGCAGCTTGGGAGTCAGCAGGGCTGAAGCTTTCTTT.

This clone appeared a single time. This sequence joins TRBV19 and TRBJ1-6, with D unresolved. The V end was cut by 10 bases, the J end by 0 bases, with 10 bases between. Looked up from germline, CDR1 is LNHDA and CDR2 is SQIVND (reference sequence). The CDR3 contains 14 residues. CDR3 sequence: CANVHSSYNSPLHF. The CDR3, as DNA: TGTGCCAACGTACACAGCTCCTATAATTCACCCCTCCACTTT.

V usage is TRBV5-6 and J usage is TRBJ1-2, with D unclear. CDR3 length: 13 residues. The V end lost 4 bases, the J end lost 3 bases, and 10 bases lay between the germline ends. The germline gives CDR1 SGHDT, CDR2 YYEEEE. CDR3 nucleotides: TGTGCCAGCAGCCCCAGGATAGACTATGGCTACACCTTC. Protein product: CASSPRIDYGYTF.

This clone occurred once. Other DNA sequences within the sample encode an identical CDR3. The genes are TRBV2 and TRBJ1-1; perhaps TRBD1 as D (5 bases). Germline lookup yields CDR1 SNHLY and CDR2 FYNNEI. This CDR3 has 14 residues. Trimming took 3 bases from V and 1 from J, leaving 9 bases between them. The CDR3 sequence: CASSEGLPNTEAFF. CDR3 nucleotides: TGTGCCAGCAGTGAGGGACTCCCGAACACTGAAGCTTTCTTT.

V and J are TRBV11-3 and TRBJ1-2, with TRBD1 matching 8 bases. This CDR3 spans 13 amino acids. Germline CDR1 reads SGHNT; CDR2 reads YENEEA. V gave up 4 bases and J gave up 8 bases; unmatched junction bases: 6. The CDR3 nucleotides are TGTGCCAGCAGCTACCTACAGGGGGAGGGCTACACCTTC. This sequence encodes CASSYLQGEGYTF.

This clone was counted a few times. The same CDR3 also results from other DNA sequences found in this sample. The chain has TRBV19 and TRBJ2-1; a possible D gene is TRBD1 (5 bases). The CDR3 runs 11 residues. Germline V gene sequence: CDR1 LNHDA, CDR2 SQIVND (reference sequence). Trimming stripped 6 bases from V and 8 bases from J, with 8 bases between. The CDR3 nucleotides read TGTGCCAGTAGGGTGACAGATGAGCAGTTCTTC. Protein product: CASRVTDEQFF.

This clone was detected only once. V and J are TRBV10-3 and TRBJ2-5; D may correspond to TRBD1 or TRBD2 (5 bases each). The germline V gene encodes CDR1 ENHRY and CDR2 SYGVKD. This CDR3 comprises 15 residues. Trimming shortened V by 3 bases and J by 1 base, and 12 bases separated the two germline ends. CDR3 sequence: CAISDWGRGQETQYF. CDR3 bases: TGTGCCATCAGTGATTGGGGGAGAGGCCAAGAGACCCAGTACTTC.

The J gene is TRBJ1-2, the V gene TRBV29-1; 8 bases fit TRBD1. The length of the CDR3 is 12 residues. The V segment lost 3 bases and the J segment 7 bases; nucleotides outside the gene matches: 4. CDR1 is SQVTM, CDR2 ANQGSEA, per germline. The DNA for the CDR3 is TGCAGCGTTGACCAGGGGGCGATTGGCTACACCTTC. Protein product: CSVDQGAIGYTF.